This is a list of T cell receptor beta chains from one sample in a study of shared clonotypes between healthy human individuals. Method: immunoSEQ multiplex PCR; TCRdb's copy keeps in-frame clones and lacks some. The sample holds 2 million to 2.5 million clones; approximately 93% are singletons and the top ten take roughly 0.39%. Sequenced material: naive CD4+ T cells from PBMCs. Source of these receptors: a man aged 18 to 29 in good health. Some clones in this sample may be carry-over from other donors' samples. Both conserved end residues are part of each CDR3. Each record gives: J gene, D gene, V gene, clone size, CDR3 protein, CDR3 DNA. A D gene is named only where the DNA matches it firmly. Expanded clones get a size class; other rows say once, few or many, or leave the size out.

J gene: TRBJ1-2
D gene: -
V gene: TRBV6-5
clone size: -
CDR3 protein: CASSSGARGSYGYTF
CDR3 DNA: TGTGCCAGCAGTTCAGGGGCCCGAGGCTCCTATGGCTACACCTTC

J gene: TRBJ2-7
D gene: -
V gene: TRBV9
clone size: -
CDR3 protein: CASSPPGRAGGHEQYF
CDR3 DNA: TGTGCCAGCAGCCCCCCCGGTAGGGCTGGCGGCCACGAGCAGTACTTC

J gene: TRBJ2-7
D gene: -
V gene: TRBV9
clone size: -
CDR3 protein: CASSVGHSYEQYF
CDR3 DNA: TGTGCCAGCAGCGTCGGCCACTCCTACGAGCAGTACTTC

J gene: TRBJ2-1
D gene: -
V gene: TRBV7-7
clone size: -
CDR3 protein: CASSLVVASSYNEQFF
CDR3 DNA: TGTGCCAGCAGCTTAGTTGTCGCGAGCTCCTACAATGAGCAGTTCTTC

J gene: TRBJ2-3
D gene: TRBD2
V gene: TRBV6-1
clone size: -
CDR3 protein: CASSVSGKLTDTQYF
CDR3 DNA: TGTGCCAGCAGTGTAAGCGGGAAGTTAACAGATACGCAGTATTTT

J gene: TRBJ2-6
D gene: -
V gene: TRBV4-1
clone size: -
CDR3 protein: CASSHDGSYSGANVLTF
CDR3 DNA: TGCGCCAGCAGCCATGATGGCAGCTACTCTGGGGCCAACGTCCTGACTTTC

J gene: TRBJ1-1
D gene: -
V gene: TRBV6-6
clone size: -
CDR3 protein: CASSYRTSGNTEAFF
CDR3 DNA: TGTGCCAGCAGTTACAGGACAAGTGGGAACACTGAAGCTTTCTTT

J gene: TRBJ1-4
D gene: -
V gene: TRBV19
clone size: -
CDR3 protein: CAPPRVSNEKLFF
CDR3 DNA: TGTGCTCCCCCCAGGGTCTCTAATGAAAAACTGTTTTTT

J gene: TRBJ2-3
D gene: -
V gene: TRBV5-4
clone size: -
CDR3 protein: CASSLGGSGTDTQYF
CDR3 DNA: TGTGCCAGCAGCTTGGGAGGTAGCGGCACAGATACGCAGTATTTT

J gene: TRBJ1-5
D gene: TRBD1
V gene: TRBV11-3
clone size: -
CDR3 protein: CASSNLGQGYNQPQHF
CDR3 DNA: TGTGCCAGCAGCAACTTGGGACAGGGTTACAATCAGCCCCAGCATTTT

J gene: TRBJ2-2
D gene: -
V gene: TRBV11-3
clone size: -
CDR3 protein: CASSLGTGELFF
CDR3 DNA: TGTGCCAGCAGCTTGGGCACCGGGGAGCTGTTTTTT

J gene: TRBJ1-2
D gene: TRBD1
V gene: TRBV5-1
clone size: -
CDR3 protein: CASSTGQGDWGYTF
CDR3 DNA: TGCGCCAGCAGCACCGGACAGGGGGATTGGGGCTACACCTTC

J gene: TRBJ2-7
D gene: -
V gene: TRBV4-2
clone size: -
CDR3 protein: CASSQGADSYEQYF
CDR3 DNA: TGTGCCAGCAGCCAGGGCGCCGACTCCTACGAGCAGTACTTC

J gene: TRBJ2-1
D gene: -
V gene: TRBV18
clone size: -
CDR3 protein: CASSLLGDGSYNEQFF
CDR3 DNA: TGTGCCAGCTCACTCCTAGGGGATGGCTCCTACAATGAGCAGTTCTTC

J gene: TRBJ1-1
D gene: -
V gene: TRBV19
clone size: -
CDR3 protein: CASINPGPNTEAFF
CDR3 DNA: TGTGCCAGTATAAATCCGGGACCAAACACTGAAGCTTTCTTT

J gene: TRBJ2-1
D gene: -
V gene: TRBV7-9
clone size: -
CDR3 protein: CASSRGGSYNEQFF
CDR3 DNA: TGTGCCAGCAGTCGAGGGGGCTCCTACAATGAGCAGTTCTTC

J gene: TRBJ2-1
D gene: -
V gene: TRBV28
clone size: -
CDR3 protein: CASTQTYNEQFF
CDR3 DNA: TGTGCCAGCACCCAGACCTACAATGAGCAGTTCTTC

J gene: TRBJ1-3
D gene: -
V gene: TRBV4-1
clone size: -
CDR3 protein: CASSQDWVRGQLTFVSGNTIYF
CDR3 DNA: TGCGCCAGCAGCCAAGATTGGGTCAGGGGCCAGCTTACCTTCGTATCTGGAAACACCATATATTTT

J gene: TRBJ2-1
D gene: -
V gene: TRBV6-1
clone size: -
CDR3 protein: CASSGRIADSYNEQFF
CDR3 DNA: TGTGCCAGCAGTGGGCGAATAGCGGACTCCTACAATGAGCAGTTCTTC

J gene: TRBJ1-2
D gene: TRBD1
V gene: TRBV18
clone size: -
CDR3 protein: CASSGDRDVGYTF
CDR3 DNA: TGTGCCAGCTCCGGGGACAGGGATGTGGGCTACACCTTC

J gene: TRBJ2-7
D gene: -
V gene: TRBV30
clone size: -
CDR3 protein: CAWMVGGPTYEQYF
CDR3 DNA: TGTGCCTGGATGGTGGGGGGCCCTACCTACGAGCAGTACTTC

J gene: TRBJ1-4
D gene: -
V gene: TRBV7-9
clone size: -
CDR3 protein: CASSLDAGIQNEKLFF
CDR3 DNA: TGTGCCAGCAGCTTAGATGCAGGGATTCAGAATGAAAAACTGTTTTTT

J gene: TRBJ1-1
D gene: TRBD1
V gene: TRBV7-9
clone size: -
CDR3 protein: CASSLPIQGMRTEAFF
CDR3 DNA: TGTGCCAGCAGCTTACCAATACAGGGGATGAGAACTGAAGCTTTCTTT

J gene: TRBJ2-7
D gene: -
V gene: TRBV7-9
clone size: -
CDR3 protein: CASSIPDSWEQYF
CDR3 DNA: TGTGCCAGCAGCATCCCCGACAGTTGGGAGCAGTACTTC

J gene: TRBJ2-1
D gene: -
V gene: TRBV6-1
clone size: -
CDR3 protein: CASSEGSYNEQFF
CDR3 DNA: TGTGCCAGCAGTGAAGGGTCTTACAATGAGCAGTTCTTC

J gene: TRBJ2-1
D gene: -
V gene: TRBV9
clone size: -
CDR3 protein: CASIADPSYNEQFF
CDR3 DNA: TGTGCCAGCATTGCGGACCCATCCTACAATGAGCAGTTCTTC

J gene: TRBJ2-7
D gene: -
V gene: TRBV28
clone size: -
CDR3 protein: CASSRPLSYEQYF
CDR3 DNA: TGTGCCAGCAGCCGGCCCCTTTCCTACGAGCAGTACTTC

J gene: TRBJ1-4
D gene: -
V gene: TRBV28
clone size: -
CDR3 protein: CASSSGGEGDEKLFF
CDR3 DNA: TGTGCCAGCAGTTCGGGAGGAGAGGGTGATGAAAAACTGTTTTTT

J gene: TRBJ2-7
D gene: -
V gene: TRBV7-3
clone size: -
CDR3 protein: CASSLSPFYEQYF
CDR3 DNA: TGTGCCAGCAGCTTAAGCCCGTTCTACGAGCAGTACTTC

J gene: TRBJ1-5
D gene: -
V gene: TRBV7-2
clone size: -
CDR3 protein: CASSGDNQPQHF
CDR3 DNA: TGTGCCAGCAGTGGGGACAATCAGCCCCAGCATTTT

J gene: TRBJ2-7
D gene: -
V gene: TRBV6-5
clone size: -
CDR3 protein: CASSYRASYEQYF
CDR3 DNA: TGTGCCAGCAGTTACCGTGCCTCCTACGAGCAGTACTTC

J gene: TRBJ1-2
D gene: -
V gene: TRBV15
clone size: -
CDR3 protein: CATSRNVGTNYGYTF
CDR3 DNA: TGTGCCACCAGCAGAAACGTGGGGACGAACTATGGCTACACCTTC

J gene: TRBJ2-5
D gene: TRBD2
V gene: TRBV5-1
clone size: -
CDR3 protein: CASSWTSGRETQYF
CDR3 DNA: TGCGCCAGCAGCTGGACTAGCGGGCGAGAGACCCAGTACTTC

J gene: TRBJ1-4
D gene: -
V gene: TRBV12-1
clone size: few
CDR3 protein: CASSFSNEKLFF
CDR3 DNA: TGTGCCAGCAGCTTCTCCAATGAAAAACTGTTTTTT

J gene: TRBJ1-1
D gene: TRBD1
V gene: TRBV6-1
clone size: -
CDR3 protein: CATQGAWGNTEAFF
CDR3 DNA: TGTGCCACCCAGGGGGCGTGGGGGAACACTGAAGCTTTCTTT

J gene: TRBJ2-7
D gene: -
V gene: TRBV10-3
clone size: -
CDR3 protein: CAISSSRSYEQYF
CDR3 DNA: TGTGCCATCTCTTCAAGCAGGTCCTACGAGCAGTACTTC

J gene: TRBJ2-3
D gene: -
V gene: TRBV25-1
clone size: -
CDR3 protein: CASSGGRLNTDTQYF
CDR3 DNA: TGTGCCAGCAGTGGAGGACGGCTGAACACAGATACGCAGTATTTT

J gene: TRBJ1-1
D gene: -
V gene: TRBV19
clone size: few
CDR3 protein: CASRRNTEAFF
CDR3 DNA: TGTGCCAGTAGAAGGAACACTGAAGCTTTCTTT

J gene: TRBJ2-1
D gene: -
V gene: TRBV2
clone size: -
CDR3 protein: CASSEETRGVPYNEQFF
CDR3 DNA: TGTGCCAGCAGTGAAGAGACTAGAGGAGTCCCCTACAATGAGCAGTTCTTC

J gene: TRBJ2-7
D gene: TRBD2
V gene: TRBV27
clone size: -
CDR3 protein: CASSSSGRAVVEQYF
CDR3 DNA: TGTGCCAGCAGTTCTAGCGGGAGGGCCGTGGTCGAGCAGTACTTC

J gene: TRBJ1-2
D gene: -
V gene: TRBV30
clone size: -
CDR3 protein: CACRGGVDGLYGYTF
CDR3 DNA: TGTGCCTGTCGTGGGGGGGTAGATGGTCTCTATGGCTACACCTTC

J gene: TRBJ2-7
D gene: -
V gene: TRBV2
clone size: -
CDR3 protein: CASSVTDGSYEQYF
CDR3 DNA: TGTGCCAGCAGTGTTACGGACGGCTCCTACGAGCAGTACTTC

J gene: TRBJ1-2
D gene: -
V gene: TRBV4-1
clone size: -
CDR3 protein: CASSQDPRGLLTSENYGYTF
CDR3 DNA: TGCGCCAGCAGCCAAGACCCCCGGGGACTCCTGACCTCGGAGAACTATGGCTACACCTTC

J gene: TRBJ2-3
D gene: -
V gene: TRBV6-1
clone size: -
CDR3 protein: CASSDRPGRSTDTQYF
CDR3 DNA: TGTGCCAGCAGTGACCGGCCGGGACGGAGCACAGATACGCAGTATTTT

J gene: TRBJ1-3
D gene: -
V gene: TRBV7-8
clone size: -
CDR3 protein: CASSLVAGPDSGNTIYF
CDR3 DNA: TGTGCCAGCAGCTTAGTTGCAGGGCCCGACTCTGGAAACACCATATATTTT

J gene: TRBJ1-4
D gene: TRBD1
V gene: TRBV9
clone size: -
CDR3 protein: CASSATGVGEKLFF
CDR3 DNA: TGTGCCAGCAGCGCCACAGGGGTAGGGGAAAAACTGTTTTTT

J gene: TRBJ2-3
D gene: -
V gene: TRBV30
clone size: -
CDR3 protein: CAWSVQPGGFWLTDTQYF
CDR3 DNA: TGTGCCTGGAGTGTACAACCAGGCGGATTCTGGCTAACAGATACGCAGTATTTT

J gene: TRBJ1-1
D gene: -
V gene: TRBV5-1
clone size: -
CDR3 protein: CASSQGTLNTEAFF
CDR3 DNA: TGCGCCAGCAGCCAAGGGACATTGAACACTGAAGCTTTCTTT

J gene: TRBJ2-7
D gene: TRBD2
V gene: TRBV2
clone size: once
CDR3 protein: CASKNTLLAPAYEQYF
CDR3 DNA: TGTGCCAGCAAAAATACCCTACTAGCGCCCGCCTACGAGCAGTACTTC

J gene: TRBJ2-1
D gene: TRBD1
V gene: TRBV6-1
clone size: -
CDR3 protein: CASRLFRTGGTEQFF
CDR3 DNA: TGTGCCAGCAGACTTTTCCGGACAGGGGGCACTGAGCAGTTCTTC

J gene: TRBJ2-3
D gene: TRBD1
V gene: TRBV5-1
clone size: -
CDR3 protein: CASQTLETGARDTQYF
CDR3 DNA: TGCGCCAGCCAGACGCTAGAGACAGGGGCGAGAGATACGCAGTATTTT

J gene: TRBJ1-2
D gene: -
V gene: TRBV28
clone size: -
CDR3 protein: CAAAGGVGYGYTF
CDR3 DNA: TGTGCCGCGGCGGGTGGGGTAGGGTATGGCTACACCTTC

J gene: TRBJ1-1
D gene: -
V gene: TRBV7-9
clone size: -
CDR3 protein: CASSLEYFTEAFF
CDR3 DNA: TGTGCCAGCAGCTTAGAGTACTTCACTGAAGCTTTCTTT